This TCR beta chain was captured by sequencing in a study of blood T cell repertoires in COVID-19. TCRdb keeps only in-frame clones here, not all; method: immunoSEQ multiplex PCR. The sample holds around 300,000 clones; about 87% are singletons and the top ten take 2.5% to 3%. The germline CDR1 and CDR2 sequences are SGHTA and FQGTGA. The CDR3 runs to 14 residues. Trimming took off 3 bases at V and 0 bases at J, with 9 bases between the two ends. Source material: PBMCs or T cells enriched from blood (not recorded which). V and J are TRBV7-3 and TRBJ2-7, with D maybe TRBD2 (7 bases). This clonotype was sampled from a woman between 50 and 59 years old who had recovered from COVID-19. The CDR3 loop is CASSFGGPSYEQYF. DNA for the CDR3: TGTGCCAGCAGCTTCGGGGGGCCCTCCTACGAGCAGTACTTC.